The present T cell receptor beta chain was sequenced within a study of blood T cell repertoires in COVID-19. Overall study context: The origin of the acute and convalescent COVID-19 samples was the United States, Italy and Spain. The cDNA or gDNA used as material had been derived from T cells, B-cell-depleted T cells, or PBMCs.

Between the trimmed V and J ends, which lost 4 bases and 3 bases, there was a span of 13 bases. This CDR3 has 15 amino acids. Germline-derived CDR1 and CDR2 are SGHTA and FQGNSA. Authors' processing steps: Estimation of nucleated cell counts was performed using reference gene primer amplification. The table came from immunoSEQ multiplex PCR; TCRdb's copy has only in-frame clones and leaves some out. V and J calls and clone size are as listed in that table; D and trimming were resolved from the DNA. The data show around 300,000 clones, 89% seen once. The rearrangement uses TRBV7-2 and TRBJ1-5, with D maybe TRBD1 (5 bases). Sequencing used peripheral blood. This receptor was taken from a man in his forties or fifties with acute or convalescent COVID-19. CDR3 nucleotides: TGTGCCAGCAGCTCCCAGGGATCCCACAATCAGCCCCAGCATTTT. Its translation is CASSSQGSHNQPQHF.